This T cell receptor beta chain was captured in a study of identical twins' blood T cells. CDR3 length: 16 residues. CDR1 and CDR2 from the germline V gene are SGHAT and FQNNGV. Trimming shortened V by 2 bases and J by 0 bases, and 13 bases separated the two germline ends. Per the authors' pipeline: Clonotypes per individual ranged from about 100,000 to nearly 550,000. TCRdb processed the 5' RACE reads anew with MiXCR; each CDR3 protein has one entry. The V and J calls were not made by the authors but by TCRdb's processing. The table has fewer than 450,000 distinct CDR3 sequences, around 30% seen once. This clonotype was found many times.

V usage is TRBV11-2 and J usage is TRBJ1-1, with D possibly being TRBD1 (6 bases). The source is a woman between 18 and 55 years old in good health. Sequenced: PBMCs. DNA for the CDR3: TGTGCCAGCAGCTTAAGGGGGTCGGTTATGAACACTGAAGCTTTCTTT. This translates into CASSLRGSVMNTEAFF.